The rows below give T cell receptor beta chains drawn from one sample of a study of blood T cell repertoires in COVID-19. This table comes from immunoSEQ multiplex PCR, and its TCRdb copy is limited to in-frame clones, with some not included. The table includes approximately 20,000 clones, just over 90% detected once. Sequenced sample: peripheral blood. The source is a human donor in a cohort sampled during active COVID-19. Both conserved end residues are part of each CDR3.

>TRBV10-1
CASSESGRETQYF
>TRBV6-2/TRBV6-3
CASSYRASGFPETQYF
>TRBV28
CASIIDRGGTGELFF
>TRBV14
CASSQGELASPLHF
>TRBV28
CASRAPVVTEAFF
>TRBV6-2/TRBV6-3
CASSFSAYEQYF
>TRBV2
CASTAGPVSSGNTIYF
>TRBV11-3
CASSLGGLAGETQYF
>TRBV9
CASSEGSYNEQFF
>TRBV6-5
CASRGTGGGNSPLHF
>TRBV5-1
CASSPGDRAYGYTF
>TRBV6-6
CASSYPTGGGELFF
>TRBV7-9
CASTLAGVQEQFF
>TRBV7-6
CASSLADGRTGTQYF
>TRBV27
CASSLRMADEQFF
>TRBV10-3
CAISNNPSGGYNEQFF
>TRBV9
CASSQGDQPQHF
>TRBV11-3
CASSSGTVGVGETQYF
>TRBV5-1
CASSGAGAYTEAFF
>TRBV4-3
CASSQDSGLAEETQYF